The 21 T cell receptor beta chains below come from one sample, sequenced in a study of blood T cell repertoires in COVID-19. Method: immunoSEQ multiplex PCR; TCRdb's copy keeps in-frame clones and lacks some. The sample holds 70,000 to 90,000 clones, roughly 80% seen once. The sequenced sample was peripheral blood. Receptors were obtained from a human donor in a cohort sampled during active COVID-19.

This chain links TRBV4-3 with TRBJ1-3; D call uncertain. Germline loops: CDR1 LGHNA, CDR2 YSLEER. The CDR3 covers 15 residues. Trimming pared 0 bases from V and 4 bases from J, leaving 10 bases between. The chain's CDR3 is CASSQEGGVGNTIYF. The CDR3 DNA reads TGCGCCAGCAGCCAAGAGGGTGGAGTCGGAAACACCATATATTTT.

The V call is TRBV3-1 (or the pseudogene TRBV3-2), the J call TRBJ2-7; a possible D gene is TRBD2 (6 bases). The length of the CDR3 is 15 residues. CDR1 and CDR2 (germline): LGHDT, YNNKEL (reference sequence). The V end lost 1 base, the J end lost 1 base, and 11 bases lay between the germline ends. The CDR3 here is CASSQGGGASYEQYF. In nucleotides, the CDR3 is TGTGCCAGCAGCCAAGGGGGCGGGGCATCCTACGAGCAGTACTTC.

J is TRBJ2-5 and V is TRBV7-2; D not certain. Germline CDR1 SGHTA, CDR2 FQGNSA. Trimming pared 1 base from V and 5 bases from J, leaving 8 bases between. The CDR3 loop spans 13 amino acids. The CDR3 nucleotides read TGTGCCAGCAGCTTAGGCGGATCCGAGACCCAGTACTTC. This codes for CASSLGGSETQYF.

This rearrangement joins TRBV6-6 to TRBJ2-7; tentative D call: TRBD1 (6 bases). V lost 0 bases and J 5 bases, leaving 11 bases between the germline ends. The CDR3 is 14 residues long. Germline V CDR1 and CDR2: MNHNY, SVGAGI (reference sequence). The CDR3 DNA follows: TGTGCCAGCAGTTACTCACAGGGTGGCGACGAGCAGTACTTC. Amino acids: CASSYSQGGDEQYF.

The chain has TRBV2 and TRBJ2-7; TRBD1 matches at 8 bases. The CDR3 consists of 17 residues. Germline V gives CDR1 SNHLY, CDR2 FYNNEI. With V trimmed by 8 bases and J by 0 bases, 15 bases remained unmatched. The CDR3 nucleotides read TGTGCCAGCGCTTGGACAGGGATCGGACTTAGCTCCTACGAGCAGTACTTC. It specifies CASAWTGIGLSSYEQYF. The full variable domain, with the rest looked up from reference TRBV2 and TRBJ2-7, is EPEVTQTPSHQVTQMGQEVILRCVPISNHLYFYWYRQILGQKVEFLVSFYNNEISEKSEIFDDQFSVERPDGSNFTLKIRSTKLEDSAMYFCASAWTGIGLSSYEQYFGPGTRLTVT.

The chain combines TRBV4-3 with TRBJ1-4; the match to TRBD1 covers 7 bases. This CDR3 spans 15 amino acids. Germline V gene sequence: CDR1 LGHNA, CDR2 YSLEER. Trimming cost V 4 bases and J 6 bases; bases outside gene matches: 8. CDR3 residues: CASSRGDSTYEKLFF. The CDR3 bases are TGCGCCAGCAGCCGAGGGGACAGCACTTATGAAAAACTGTTTTTT.

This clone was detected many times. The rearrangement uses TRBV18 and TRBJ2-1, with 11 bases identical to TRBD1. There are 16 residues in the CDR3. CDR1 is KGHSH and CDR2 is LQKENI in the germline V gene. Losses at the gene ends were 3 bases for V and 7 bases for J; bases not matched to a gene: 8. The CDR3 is CASSPTRDRGGNEQFF. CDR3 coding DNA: TGTGCCAGCTCACCCACCCGGGACAGGGGGGGGAATGAGCAGTTCTTC.

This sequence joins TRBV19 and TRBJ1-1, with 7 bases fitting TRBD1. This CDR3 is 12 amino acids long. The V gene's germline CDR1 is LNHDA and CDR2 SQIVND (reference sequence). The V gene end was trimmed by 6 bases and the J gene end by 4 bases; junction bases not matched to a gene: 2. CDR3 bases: TGTGCCAGTAGATACAGGGGCACTGAAGCTTTCTTT. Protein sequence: CASRYRGTEAFF.

CDR3 sequence (DNA): TGTGCCAGCAGTTTGATTCTAGCGGGAGGGCCTAAGGAGCTGTTTTTT. Translating gives CASSLILAGGPKELFF. The chain combines TRBV6-6 with TRBJ2-2; 12 bases are a match to TRBD2. CDR1 MNHNY and CDR2 SVGAGI come from the germline V gene (reference sequence). V lost 4 bases, J lost 10 bases, and 10 bases stayed unmatched. This CDR3 comprises 16 residues.

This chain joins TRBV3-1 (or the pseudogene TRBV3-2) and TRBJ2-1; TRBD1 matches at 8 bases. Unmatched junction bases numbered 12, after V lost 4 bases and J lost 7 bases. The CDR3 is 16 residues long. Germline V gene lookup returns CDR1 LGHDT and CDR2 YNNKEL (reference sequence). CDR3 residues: CASSLRGRGLENEQFF. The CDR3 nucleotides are TGTGCCAGCAGCCTAAGGGGCAGGGGGCTGGAGAATGAGCAGTTCTTC.

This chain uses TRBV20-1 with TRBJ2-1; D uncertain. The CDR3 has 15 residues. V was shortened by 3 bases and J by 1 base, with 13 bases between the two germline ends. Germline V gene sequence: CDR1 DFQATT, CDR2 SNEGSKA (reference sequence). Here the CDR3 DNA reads TGCAGTGCTAGTCTGTCGCGTCCATCCTACAATGAGCAGTTCTTC. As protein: CSASLSRPSYNEQFF.

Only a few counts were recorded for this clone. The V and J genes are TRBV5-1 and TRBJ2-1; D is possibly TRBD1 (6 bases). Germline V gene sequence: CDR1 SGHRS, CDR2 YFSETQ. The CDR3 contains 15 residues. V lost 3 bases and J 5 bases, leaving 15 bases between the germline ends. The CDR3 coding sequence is TGCGCCAGCAGCTACAGGGTTGGTATGGACAATGAGCAGTTCTTC. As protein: CASSYRVGMDNEQFF. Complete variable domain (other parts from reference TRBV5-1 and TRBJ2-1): KAGVTQTPRYLIKTRGQQVTLSCSPISGHRSVSWYQQTPGQGLQFLFEYFSETQRNKGNFPGRFSGRQFSNSRSEMNVSTLELGDSALYLCASSYRVGMDNEQFFGPGTRLTVL.

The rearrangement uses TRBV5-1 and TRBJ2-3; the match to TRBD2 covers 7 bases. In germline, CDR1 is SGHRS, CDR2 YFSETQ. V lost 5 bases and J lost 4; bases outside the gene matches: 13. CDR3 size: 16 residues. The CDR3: CASSSGTNPSADTQYF. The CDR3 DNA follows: TGCGCCAGCAGTTCAGGGACTAACCCCTCGGCAGATACGCAGTATTTT.

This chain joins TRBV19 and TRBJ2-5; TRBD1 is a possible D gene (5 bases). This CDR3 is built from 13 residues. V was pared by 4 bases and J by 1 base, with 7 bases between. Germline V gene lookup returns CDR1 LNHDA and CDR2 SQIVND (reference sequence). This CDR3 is CASSTGPQETQYF. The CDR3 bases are TGTGCCAGTAGTACAGGGCCCCAAGAGACCCAGTACTTC.

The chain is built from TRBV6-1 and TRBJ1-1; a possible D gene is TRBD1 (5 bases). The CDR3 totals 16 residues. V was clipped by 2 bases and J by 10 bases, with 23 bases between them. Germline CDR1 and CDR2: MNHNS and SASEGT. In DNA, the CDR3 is TGTGCCAGCAGTGAATCGGTGACACGGGCCTCTAGGGGAGCTTTCTTT. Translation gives CASSESVTRASRGAFF.

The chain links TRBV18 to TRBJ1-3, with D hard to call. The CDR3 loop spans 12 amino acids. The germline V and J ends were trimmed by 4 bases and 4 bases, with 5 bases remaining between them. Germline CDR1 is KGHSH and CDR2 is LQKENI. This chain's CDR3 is CASSLQGNTIYF. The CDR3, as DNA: TGTGCCAGCTCACTTCAGGGAAACACCATATATTTT.

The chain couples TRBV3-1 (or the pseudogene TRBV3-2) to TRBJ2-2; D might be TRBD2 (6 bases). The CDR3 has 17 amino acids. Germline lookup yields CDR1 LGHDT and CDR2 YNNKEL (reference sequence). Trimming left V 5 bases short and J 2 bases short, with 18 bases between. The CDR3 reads CASSARLPSANTGELFF. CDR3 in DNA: TGTGCCAGCAGCGCAAGACTCCCTAGCGCCAACACCGGGGAGCTGTTTTTT.

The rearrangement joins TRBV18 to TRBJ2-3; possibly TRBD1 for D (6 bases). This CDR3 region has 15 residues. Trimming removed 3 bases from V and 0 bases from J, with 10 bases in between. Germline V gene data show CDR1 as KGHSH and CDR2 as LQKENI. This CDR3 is CASSPRTASTDTQYF. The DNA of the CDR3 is TGTGCCAGCTCACCCCGGACAGCCAGCACAGATACGCAGTATTTT.

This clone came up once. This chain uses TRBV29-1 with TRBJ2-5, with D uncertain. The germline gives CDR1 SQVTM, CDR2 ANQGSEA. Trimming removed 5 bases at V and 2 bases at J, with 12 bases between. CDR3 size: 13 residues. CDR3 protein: CSVRYSAQETQYF. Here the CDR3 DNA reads TGCAGCGTTCGTTACAGTGCTCAAGAGACCCAGTACTTC.

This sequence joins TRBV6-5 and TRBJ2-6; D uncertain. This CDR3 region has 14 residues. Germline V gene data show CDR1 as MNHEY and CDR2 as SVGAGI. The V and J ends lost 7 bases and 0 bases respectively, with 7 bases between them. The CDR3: CASIGLSGANVLTF. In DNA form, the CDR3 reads TGTGCCAGCATTGGCCTCTCTGGGGCCAACGTCCTGACTTTC.

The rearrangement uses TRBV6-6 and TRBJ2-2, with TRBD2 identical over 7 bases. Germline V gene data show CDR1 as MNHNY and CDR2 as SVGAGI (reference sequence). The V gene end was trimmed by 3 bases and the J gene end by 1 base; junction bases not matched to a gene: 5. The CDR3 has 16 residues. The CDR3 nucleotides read TGTGCCAGCAGTTATTCTAGCGGAAAGAACACCGGGGAGCTGTTTTTT. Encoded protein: CASSYSSGKNTGELFF.